This TCR beta chain was profiled in a study of glioma-infiltrating T cells. This clonotype was seen repeatedly, ten times or more. The CDR3 consists of 15 residues. J was trimmed by 5 bases and V by 4 bases; bases with no gene match: 8. From germline, CDR1 is MNHNS and CDR2 SASEGT. Using RNA template, CDR3s of TCR alpha and beta were amplified with iRepertoire arm-PCR. In TCRdb, the multiplex PCR reads were re-called with MiXCR into one record per CDR3 protein. Here the sample spans about 190,000 distinct CDR3 sequences, 30% to 40% being singletons. The sequencing sample was made of glioma tissue, nonneoplastic brain tissue, or PBMCs (not recorded which). This clonotype originated in a human donor with low-grade glioma or glioblastoma, undergoing nonglioma brain surgery, or in good health (not recorded which). The V and J genes are TRBV6-1 and TRBJ2-5; 9 bases are shared with TRBD1. The CDR3 coding sequence is TGTGCCAGCAGTGCGGGACAGGGTATTGGGGAGACCCAGTACTTC. It codes for CASSAGQGIGETQYF.